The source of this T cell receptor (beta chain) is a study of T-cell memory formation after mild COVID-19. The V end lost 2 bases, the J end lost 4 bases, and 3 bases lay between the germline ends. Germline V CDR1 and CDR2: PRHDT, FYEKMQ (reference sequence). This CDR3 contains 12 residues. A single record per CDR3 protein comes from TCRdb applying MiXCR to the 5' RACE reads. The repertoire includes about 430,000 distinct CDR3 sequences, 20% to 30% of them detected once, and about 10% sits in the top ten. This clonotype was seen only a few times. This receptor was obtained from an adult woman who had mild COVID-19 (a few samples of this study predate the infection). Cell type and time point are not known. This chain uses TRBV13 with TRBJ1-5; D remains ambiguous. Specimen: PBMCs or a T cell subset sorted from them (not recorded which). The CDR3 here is CASSLLNQPQHF. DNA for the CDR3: TGTGCCAGCAGCTTACTAAATCAGCCCCAGCATTTT.